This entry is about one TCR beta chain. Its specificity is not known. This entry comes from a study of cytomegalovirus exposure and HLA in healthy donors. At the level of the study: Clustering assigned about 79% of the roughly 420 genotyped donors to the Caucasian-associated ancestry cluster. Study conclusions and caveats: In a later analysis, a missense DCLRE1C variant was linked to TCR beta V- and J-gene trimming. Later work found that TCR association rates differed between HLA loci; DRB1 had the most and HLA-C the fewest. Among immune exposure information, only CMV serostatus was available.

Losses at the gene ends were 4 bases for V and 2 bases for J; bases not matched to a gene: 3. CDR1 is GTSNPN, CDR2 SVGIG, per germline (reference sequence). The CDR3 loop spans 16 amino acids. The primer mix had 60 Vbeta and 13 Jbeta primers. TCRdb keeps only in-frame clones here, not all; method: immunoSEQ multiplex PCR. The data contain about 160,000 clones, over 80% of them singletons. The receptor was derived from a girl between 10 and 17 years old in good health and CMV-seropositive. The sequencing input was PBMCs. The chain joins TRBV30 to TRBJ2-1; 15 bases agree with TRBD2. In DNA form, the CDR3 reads TGTGCCTGGACCGGGACTAGCGGGGGGCCCTACAATGAGCAGTTCTTC. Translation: CAWTGTSGGPYNEQFF.